Each of the 19 T cell receptor beta chains below was sequenced from the same sample in a study of CD8+ T cells in alopecia areata. The sample's treatment: oral pan-JAK inhibitor, 5-10 mg twice daily. As the sequencing template, cDNA was produced by extracting RNA and reverse transcribing it. Sequencing used immunoSEQ multiplex PCR; TCRdb keeps in-frame clones, though not all of them. The repertoire holds some 200,000 clones, with 50% to 70% as singletons. The starting material was CD4+ T cells sorted from blood, obtained at week 4, from a patient treated with tofacitinib. The source is a human donor with alopecia areata.

The chain recombines TRBV29-1 with TRBJ2-7; no firm D call. The CDR3 runs to 13 residues. Trimming removed 6 bases at V and 0 bases at J, with 12 bases between. Per germline, CDR1 SQVTM and CDR2 ANQGSEA. The CDR3 loop reads CSVKILASYEQYF. CDR3 DNA: TGCAGCGTGAAAATCTTAGCCTCCTACGAGCAGTACTTC.

The V gene is TRBV30, the J gene TRBJ2-5; 8 bases are shared with TRBD2. Per the germline V gene, CDR1 is GTSNPN and CDR2 is SVGIG (reference sequence). The CDR3 consists of 14 residues. The V and J ends lost 2 bases and 1 base, in that order; junction bases with no gene match: 3. DNA for the CDR3: TGTGCCTGGAGTATAGCGGGGTCCCAAGAGACCCAGTACTTC. The encoded protein is CAWSIAGSQETQYF. Full variable domain (rest looked up from reference TRBV30 and TRBJ2-5): SQTIHQWPATLVQPVGSPLSLECTVEGTSNPNLYWYRQAAGRGLQLLFYSVGIGQISSEVPQNLSASRPQDRQFILSSKKLLLSDSGFYLCAWSIAGSQETQYFGPGTRLLVL.

The chain couples TRBV5-1 to TRBJ1-1; 7 nucleotides align to TRBD1. Unmatched junction bases numbered 2, after V lost 3 bases and J lost 0 bases. From germline, CDR1 is SGHRS and CDR2 YFSETQ. The CDR3 totals 14 residues. As DNA, the CDR3 is TGCGCCAGCAGCTCCGGACAGGTGAACACTGAAGCTTTCTTT. This translates into CASSSGQVNTEAFF.

The V gene is TRBV4-3, the J gene TRBJ2-3, with D hard to call. The CDR3 extends over 15 amino acids. Germline CDR1 and CDR2: LGHNA and YSLEER. Trimming removed 1 base at V and 2 bases at J, with 10 bases between. DNA of the CDR3: TGCGCCAGCAGCCAAGTAATCGGGCCCACAGATACGCAGTATTTT. Translation: CASSQVIGPTDTQYF.

The chain carries TRBV10-2 and TRBJ1-6; D ambiguous. V lost 2 bases to trimming and J lost 9 bases, with 11 bases between them. The germline V gene has CDR1 WSHSY and CDR2 SAAADI. The CDR3 covers 14 residues. CDR3: CASSETLRGSPLHF. The DNA of the CDR3 is TGCGCCAGCAGTGAGACGCTGCGGGGTTCACCCCTCCACTTT.

V gene TRBV19 combines with J gene TRBJ2-1; D possibly corresponds to TRBD1 (5 bases). There are 12 residues in the CDR3. V was trimmed by 3 bases and J by 9 bases, leaving 9 bases between them. Germline-derived CDR1 and CDR2 are LNHDA and SQIVND (reference sequence). The DNA for the CDR3 is TGTGCCAGTAGTATTGAAAGGGGTGAGCAGTTCTTC. Protein sequence: CASSIERGEQFF.

The CDR3 loop is CASSLSGTANQPQHF. CDR3 nucleotides: TGCGCCAGCAGCTTGAGTGGGACGGCTAATCAGCCCCAGCATTTT. V usage is TRBV5-1 and J usage is TRBJ1-5; TRBD1 might be the D (5 bases). The length of the CDR3 is 15 residues. V lost 1 base and J lost 4, with 12 bases in between. Germline V CDR1 and CDR2: SGHRS, YFSETQ.

A few counts support this clone. The same CDR3 also results from other DNA sequences found in this sample. The rearrangement uses TRBV20-1 and TRBJ1-2, with D maybe TRBD1 (5 bases). Germline lookup yields CDR1 DFQATT and CDR2 SNEGSKA (reference sequence). The CDR3 has 11 residues. Trimming stripped 1 base from V and 8 bases from J, with 8 bases between. The CDR3 loop reads CSARGGSGYTF. The CDR3 coding sequence is TGCAGTGCTAGAGGGGGCTCGGGCTACACCTTC.

The J gene is TRBJ2-7, the V gene TRBV11-2, with D uncertain. This CDR3 is 11 amino acids long. Germline assignment: CDR1 SGHAT and CDR2 FQNNGV. V gave up 4 bases and J gave up 3 bases, with 4 bases separating them. The CDR3 coding sequence is TGTGCCAGCAGCTACTACTACGAGCAGTACTTC. Translation gives CASSYYYEQYF.

This clone was detected only a few times. The chain combines TRBV29-1 with TRBJ2-7; TRBD1 aligns across 8 bases. Germline V gives CDR1 SQVTM, CDR2 ANQGSEA. V was pared by 7 bases and J by 3 bases, with 5 bases of the junction left unmatched. This CDR3 is built from 12 residues. The CDR3 region has the DNA TGCAGCGCCAGACAGGGGATCTACGAGCAGTACTTC. It yields the protein CSARQGIYEQYF.

Comment on this clone: The sample contains more than one DNA sequence encoding this CDR3. The rearrangement joins TRBV29-1 to TRBJ2-6, with unresolved D. CDR1 is SQVTM and CDR2 is ANQGSEA in the germline V gene. Trimming cost V 2 bases and J 1 base, with 3 bases left between them. CDR3 size: 13 residues. The CDR3 sequence: CSVELSGANVLTF. The CDR3 DNA reads TGCAGCGTTGAACTTTCTGGGGCCAACGTCCTGACTTTC.

Only a few counts were recorded for this clone. This chain joins TRBV19 and TRBJ2-2; D is possibly TRBD2 (6 bases). The CDR3 runs 13 residues. V lost 6 bases and J lost 6, with 11 bases in between. Germline V gene lookup returns CDR1 LNHDA and CDR2 SQIVND (reference sequence). CDR3 residues: CASRAAGPGELFF. For the CDR3, the DNA is TGTGCCAGTAGAGCCGCGGGGCCCGGGGAGCTGTTTTTT.

This clone was detected a few times. The chain combines TRBV5-1 with TRBJ2-7; no clear D. CDR1 SGHRS and CDR2 YFSETQ come from the germline V gene. V gave up 3 bases and J gave up 4 bases, with 8 bases separating them. The length of the CDR3 is 12 residues. Here the CDR3 reads CASSYGPYEQYF. CDR3 in DNA: TGCGCCAGCAGCTACGGGCCTTACGAGCAGTACTTC. The variable domain in full, completed from reference TRBV5-1 and TRBJ2-7, reads KAGVTQTPRYLIKTRGQQVTLSCSPISGHRSVSWYQQTPGQGLQFLFEYFSETQRNKGNFPGRFSGRQFSNSRSEMNVSTLELGDSALYLCASSYGPYEQYFGPGTRLTVT.

V and J are TRBV7-2 and TRBJ2-2; possibly TRBD2 for D (5 bases). The CDR3 totals 14 residues. Between the trimmed V and J ends, which lost 5 bases and 1 base, there was a span of 8 bases. Per germline, CDR1 SGHTA and CDR2 FQGNSA. CDR3: CASSPTRNTGELFF. CDR3 DNA sequence: TGTGCCAGCAGCCCTACTAGGAACACCGGGGAGCTGTTTTTT. Drawing the rest from reference TRBV7-2 and TRBJ2-2, the complete variable domain is GAGVSQSPSNKVTEKGKDVELRCDPISGHTALYWYRQSLGQGLEFLIYFQGNSAPDKSGLPSDRFSAERTGGSVSTLTIQRTQQEDSAVYLCASSPTRNTGELFFGEGSRLTVL.

This clone was recorded a few times. The gene calls are TRBV28 and TRBJ2-7; TRBD1 agrees at 7 bases. This CDR3 contains 14 residues. The V and J ends lost 6 bases and 3 bases, in that order; junction bases with no gene match: 8. The germline V gene has CDR1 MDHEN and CDR2 SYDVKM. CDR3 residues: CASRTGQEIYEQYF. For the CDR3, the DNA is TGTGCCAGCAGGACCGGACAGGAGATCTACGAGCAGTACTTC.

The chain has TRBV6-5 and TRBJ2-7; D remains ambiguous. Trimming stripped 0 bases from V and 4 bases from J, with 7 bases between. Germline CDR1 MNHEY, CDR2 SVGAGI. The CDR3 runs to 13 residues. The CDR3 here is CASSYSISYEQYF. CDR3 DNA sequence: TGTGCCAGCAGTTACTCGATTTCGTACGAGCAGTACTTC.

This clone occurred a few times. V usage is TRBV29-1 and J usage is TRBJ2-5; D possibly matches TRBD1 or TRBD2 (5 bases each). Trimming took off 7 bases at V and 4 bases at J, with 16 bases between the two ends. The CDR3 is 13 amino acids. Germline V gene sequence: CDR1 SQVTM, CDR2 ANQGSEA. The CDR3: CSAGHGVGETQYF. As DNA, the CDR3 is TGCAGCGCCGGACACGGGGTGGGAGAGACCCAGTACTTC. The full variable domain, rest sourced from reference TRBV29-1 and TRBJ2-5, is SAVISQKPSRDICQRGTSLTIQCQVDSQVTMMFWYRQQPGQSLTLIATANQGSEATYESGFVIDKFPISRPNLTFSTLTVSNMSPEDSSIYLCSAGHGVGETQYFGPGTRLLVL.

This clone has only a few counts. CDR3 in DNA: TGTGCCAGCAGCAGTAGTGGGAAAGAGACCCAGTACTTC. This translates into CASSSSGKETQYF. V and J are TRBV7-2 and TRBJ2-5, with unresolved D. Trimming cost V 5 bases and J 3 bases, with 10 bases left between them. CDR1 and CDR2 from the germline V gene are SGHTA and FQGNSA. This CDR3 spans 13 amino acids.

V is TRBV4-3 and J is TRBJ1-2; 7 bases are a match to TRBD1. CDR1 LGHNA and CDR2 YSLEER come from the germline V gene. The J segment lost 5 bases and the V segment lost 4 bases, leaving 7 bases of the junction unmatched. This CDR3 has 14 amino acids. CDR3 region: CASSRENRGYGYTF. DNA for the CDR3: TGCGCCAGCAGCCGAGAGAACAGGGGTTATGGCTACACCTTC.